A selection of T cell receptor beta chains follows, all from one sample in a study of early T cells in non-severe SARS-CoV-2 infection. TCRdb ran MiXCR on the 5' RACE reads and lists one entry per CDR3 protein. The table lists some 77,000 distinct CDR3 sequences, 12% of them singletons. Sequencing used whole blood, obtained at baseline. These receptors were obtained from an adult who was a healthcare worker with PCR-confirmed SARS-CoV-2 infection or an uninfected control (not recorded which). The donor label of this sample is uncertain. Each CDR3 is given with its conserved first and last residue. A D gene is named only where the DNA matches it firmly. Size is stated for part of the rows, as once, few or many counts, or as a class when the clone is expanded.

CDR3 length: 11
J gene: TRBJ2-1
D gene: .
V gene: TRBV20-1
clone size: .
CDR3 DNA: TGCAGTGCTCGACCGAACCGGGAGCAGTTCTTC
CDR3 protein: CSARPNREQFF

CDR3 length: 15
J gene: TRBJ1-6
D gene: .
V gene: TRBV5-1
clone size: many
CDR3 DNA: TGCGCCAGCAGCGTCGACGGAAGAGATAATTCACCCCTCCACTTT
CDR3 protein: CASSVDGRDNSPLHF

CDR3 length: 15
J gene: TRBJ2-1
D gene: .
V gene: TRBV5-1
clone size: .
CDR3 DNA: TGCGCCAGCAGAAGTTCCCTAGCCTCGGGAGATGAGCAGTTCTTC
CDR3 protein: CASRSSLASGDEQFF

CDR3 length: 12
J gene: TRBJ1-6
D gene: .
V gene: TRBV6-5
clone size: few
CDR3 DNA: TGTGCCAGCTCCTCCTATAATTCACCCCTCCACTTT
CDR3 protein: CASSSYNSPLHF

CDR3 length: 20
J gene: TRBJ2-2
D gene: .
V gene: TRBV6-1
clone size: .
CDR3 DNA: TGTGCCAGCAGTGTCCTTCGGGGGCGGCCACTACGGAACCTCACCGGGGAGCTGTTTTTT
CDR3 protein: CASSVLRGRPLRNLTGELFF

CDR3 length: 13
J gene: TRBJ2-3
D gene: .
V gene: TRBV5-1
clone size: .
CDR3 DNA: TGCGCCAGCAGCTCCGACCTGTTAGTAGCGCAGTATTTT
CDR3 protein: CASSSDLLVAQYF

CDR3 length: 13
J gene: TRBJ2-3
D gene: .
V gene: TRBV18
clone size: .
CDR3 DNA: TGTGCCAGCTCACGGGGGATCACAGATACGCAGTATTTT
CDR3 protein: CASSRGITDTQYF

CDR3 length: 13
J gene: TRBJ1-5
D gene: .
V gene: TRBV3-1
clone size: many
CDR3 DNA: TGTGCCAGCTCAGGGGATAGCAATCAGCCCCAGCATTTT
CDR3 protein: CASSGDSNQPQHF

CDR3 length: 12
J gene: TRBJ2-3
D gene: .
V gene: TRBV11-2
clone size: .
CDR3 DNA: TGTGCCAGCAGCTACCACCCAGGGACGCAGTATTTT
CDR3 protein: CASSYHPGTQYF

CDR3 length: 12
J gene: TRBJ1-1
D gene: .
V gene: TRBV12-5
clone size: many
CDR3 DNA: TGTGCTAGTGGGATCGAGACTGGGGAAGCTTTCTTT
CDR3 protein: CASGIETGEAFF

CDR3 length: 12
J gene: TRBJ2-1
D gene: .
V gene: TRBV11-3
clone size: .
CDR3 DNA: TGTGCCAGCAGCTTCTTGGGCGGTGAGCAGTTCTTC
CDR3 protein: CASSFLGGEQFF

CDR3 length: 14
J gene: TRBJ2-2
D gene: .
V gene: TRBV4-1
clone size: .
CDR3 DNA: TGCGCCAGCAGCCAAGCCTCCAGCACCGGGGAGCTGTTTTTT
CDR3 protein: CASSQASSTGELFF

CDR3 length: 16
J gene: TRBJ1-1
D gene: TRBD1
V gene: TRBV6-5
clone size: .
CDR3 DNA: TGTGCCAGCAGAGACTTCCAGGGACAGGAGAACACTGAAGCTTTCTTT
CDR3 protein: CASRDFQGQENTEAFF

CDR3 length: 14
J gene: TRBJ1-1
D gene: .
V gene: TRBV11-2
clone size: .
CDR3 DNA: TGTGCCAGCAGCCCGAGGGAGGGAAGCATTGAAGCTTTCTTT
CDR3 protein: CASSPREGSIEAFF

CDR3 length: 15
J gene: TRBJ2-2
D gene: .
V gene: TRBV9
clone size: many
CDR3 DNA: TGTGCCAGCAGCGTAGAAAGCGGAAACACCGGGGAGCTGTTTTTT
CDR3 protein: CASSVESGNTGELFF

CDR3 length: 15
J gene: TRBJ2-7
D gene: .
V gene: TRBV3-1
clone size: .
CDR3 DNA: TGTGCCAGCAGCCAAGAAGAAAGAGGCCCCTACGAGCAGTACTTC
CDR3 protein: CASSQEERGPYEQYF

CDR3 length: 14
J gene: TRBJ1-2
D gene: .
V gene: TRBV9
clone size: few
CDR3 DNA: TGTGCCAGCAGTGTCACGGGTATAGGGTATGGCTACACCTTC
CDR3 protein: CASSVTGIGYGYTF

CDR3 length: 13
J gene: TRBJ1-2
D gene: .
V gene: TRBV18
clone size: .
CDR3 DNA: TGTGCCAGCTCACATGGGGGATCGGAGGGCTACACCTTC
CDR3 protein: CASSHGGSEGYTF

CDR3 length: 17
J gene: TRBJ1-3
D gene: .
V gene: TRBV7-2
clone size: .
CDR3 DNA: TGTGTCAGCAGCTTGTCTGCCCAGGGGCACTCTGGAAACACCATATATTTT
CDR3 protein: CVSSLSAQGHSGNTIYF

CDR3 length: 14
J gene: TRBJ2-7
D gene: TRBD1
V gene: TRBV7-8
clone size: many
CDR3 DNA: TGTGCCAGCAGCTTGACAGGGTCTGCCTACGAGCAGTACTTC
CDR3 protein: CASSLTGSAYEQYF

CDR3 length: 14
J gene: TRBJ2-5
D gene: .
V gene: TRBV5-1
clone size: .
CDR3 DNA: TGCGCCAGCAGCTTGGGTGGGGTCCAAGAGACCCAGTACTTC
CDR3 protein: CASSLGGVQETQYF

CDR3 length: 14
J gene: TRBJ2-7
D gene: TRBD2
V gene: TRBV7-8
clone size: few
CDR3 DNA: TGTGCCAGCAGCTTAGTAGCGGGGCCTTCGAAGCAGTACTTC
CDR3 protein: CASSLVAGPSKQYF

CDR3 length: 14
J gene: TRBJ2-7
D gene: .
V gene: TRBV13
clone size: .
CDR3 DNA: TGTGCCAGCAGCTTCAGTCGGGATGTCTACGAGCAGTACTTC
CDR3 protein: CASSFSRDVYEQYF

CDR3 length: 15
J gene: TRBJ1-3
D gene: .
V gene: TRBV19
clone size: .
CDR3 DNA: TGTGCCAGCCGAAATCCCGGACAGAGTCGAAACACCATATATTTT
CDR3 protein: CASRNPGQSRNTIYF

CDR3 length: 15
J gene: TRBJ2-1
D gene: .
V gene: TRBV6-2/TRBV6-3
clone size: many
CDR3 DNA: TGTGCCAGCCGGGAAGGATTAGACTTGTACAATGAGCAGTTCTTC
CDR3 protein: CASREGLDLYNEQFF

CDR3 length: 14
J gene: TRBJ2-7
D gene: TRBD2
V gene: TRBV6-6
clone size: .
CDR3 DNA: TGTGCCAGCAGTTACTCCGGGACTAGCGCCGAGCAGTACTTC
CDR3 protein: CASSYSGTSAEQYF

CDR3 length: 10
J gene: TRBJ2-5
D gene: .
V gene: TRBV7-9
clone size: many
CDR3 DNA: TGTGCCAGCGGACTAGAGACCCAGTACTTC
CDR3 protein: CASGLETQYF

CDR3 length: 13
J gene: TRBJ1-2
D gene: .
V gene: TRBV28
clone size: many
CDR3 DNA: TGTGCCAGCAGTTTTCACCCCGGGAATGGCTACACCTTC
CDR3 protein: CASSFHPGNGYTF

CDR3 length: 16
J gene: TRBJ2-1
D gene: .
V gene: TRBV28
clone size: few
CDR3 DNA: TGTGCCAGCAGCTACCTTTGGGGCGGGACCCACAATGAGCAGTTCTTC
CDR3 protein: CASSYLWGGTHNEQFF

CDR3 length: 12
J gene: TRBJ1-4
D gene: TRBD1
V gene: TRBV10-3
clone size: few
CDR3 DNA: TGTGCCACCGGGACAGGGAACGAAAAACTGTTTTTT
CDR3 protein: CATGTGNEKLFF

CDR3 length: 16
J gene: TRBJ2-5
D gene: .
V gene: TRBV4-1
clone size: few
CDR3 DNA: TGCGCCAGCAGCCAAGCCGCGGCGTTAACCCAAGAGACCCAGTACTTC
CDR3 protein: CASSQAAALTQETQYF